What follows is one TCR beta chain and its context. The antigen this receptor binds is unknown. No much larger clone exists at a distance of one base, and base qualities are not known. The sample comes from a study of T cell repertoires in cytomegalovirus infection (dated by TCRdb to about 2019). Broadly, across the study: Recently identified HLA-C-restricted CMV epitopes, whose presentation resists viral immunomodulation, were targeted by peptide stimulations together with well-studied HLA-B-restricted epitopes. Because public TCR beta signatures pointed to carriage of CMV infection together with the matching HLA type, the HLA type of each donor mattered for the analysis.

The treatment or condition label on this specimen signifies: in vitro stimulation with specific CMV peptide epitopes to enrich CMV-specific T cells. Broad study findings and their caveats: The ex vivo response was dominated by HLA-C-restricted CMV-specific TCR beta clonotypes, and the single most frequent clonotype in two of eight donors was supplied by these HLA-C-restricted clonotypes. In both this cohort and an independent roughly 360-donor cohort, the cumulative frequency of public TCR beta family members distinguished carriers of CMV infection plus the relevant HLA type.

The sequencer was an Illumina HiSeq 1500. TCRdb passed the public sequencing reads through fastp at Q25 and MiXCR, retaining productive beta sequences. For every CDR3 protein sequence, its rows merge into one entry that carries the most common genes and DNA. The table for this sample lists 650,000 to 850,000 distinct CDR3 sequences; under 35% of them were counted only once. Around 13% of the sample comes from the top ten. V lost 5 bases and J lost 3 bases; the stretch between them is 11 bases long. The CDR3 numbers 13 residues from cysteine through phenylalanine. Only CDR3 DNA remains: 39 bases, in frame from the first base. The germline V gene encodes CDR1 MNHEY and CDR2 SMNVEV (reference sequence).

This material consisted of cultured CD8+ T cells from PBMCs, taken from culture after CMV antigen stimulation. The receptor was isolated from a human donor in good health (CMV status not recorded). Some clones in this sample may be carry-over from other donors' samples. The sequence is built from TRBV27 and TRBJ2-7; TRBD1 could be the D gene, as 6 bases match. This receptor has the CDR3 CASSDQGFYEQYF. The bases are TGTGCCAGCAGTGATCAGGGGTTCTACGAGCAGTACTTC.